These 13 T cell receptor beta chains were sequenced from one sample in a study of cytomegalovirus exposure and HLA in healthy donors. It was with 60 Vbeta and 13 Jbeta primers that the PCR ran. The data were produced by immunoSEQ multiplex PCR, yet TCRdb's version contains in-frame clones alone and is incomplete. The sample lists roughly 99,000 clones, approximately 81% occurring once. The sample consisted of PBMCs. Every receptor here comes from a man younger than 45 in good health and CMV-seronegative.

The rearrangement uses TRBV20-1 and TRBJ1-2; 7 nucleotides line up with TRBD1. The length of the CDR3 is 11 residues. J lost 5 bases, V lost 3 bases, and 0 bases had no gene match. Germline V gene lookup returns CDR1 DFQATT and CDR2 SNEGSKA (reference sequence). As DNA, the CDR3 is TGCAGTGCTAGGGGACAGTATGGCTACACCTTC. Amino acid sequence: CSARGQYGYTF.

The table lists this clone with a count of one. This chain joins TRBV28 and TRBJ1-2; D not resolved. The V gene's germline CDR1 is MDHEN and CDR2 SYDVKM. V was clipped by 4 bases and J by 5 bases, with 14 bases between them. The CDR3 is 14 residues long. The CDR3 spells CASSWRQNTYGYTF. The CDR3 DNA sequence: TGTGCCAGCAGTTGGAGGCAAAACACTTATGGCTACACCTTC.

The rearrangement links TRBV5-6 to TRBJ2-3, with 8 bases aligning to TRBD1. The germline gives CDR1 SGHDT, CDR2 YYEEEE. The CDR3 covers 13 residues. J was trimmed by 3 bases and V by 3 bases; bases with no gene match: 0. CDR3 sequence reads: CASSWTGTDTQYF. The CDR3 region has the DNA TGTGCCAGCAGCTGGACAGGGACAGATACGCAGTATTTT.

The V call is TRBV6-5, the J call TRBJ1-1; no firm D call. Germline CDR1 reads MNHEY; CDR2 reads SVGAGI. This CDR3 comprises 16 residues. Trimming removed 2 bases at V and 0 bases at J, with 13 bases between. This CDR3 is CASSYQSWSMNTEAFF. The CDR3 bases are TGTGCCAGCAGTTACCAATCCTGGAGCATGAACACTGAAGCTTTCTTT.

This chain connects TRBV29-1 to TRBJ1-2; a possible D gene is TRBD1 (6 bases). The germline V gene encodes CDR1 SQVTM and CDR2 ANQGSEA. The CDR3 totals 11 residues. V was pared by 4 bases and J by 4 bases, with 7 bases between. CDR3 in amino acids: CSVARGYGYTF. The CDR3 DNA reads TGCAGCGTTGCCAGGGGCTATGGCTACACCTTC.

The rearrangement uses TRBV10-3 and TRBJ2-7, with D possibly being TRBD1 (6 bases). Trimming stripped 0 bases from V and 9 bases from J, with 9 bases between. Germline CDR1 reads ENHRY; CDR2 reads SYGVKD. This CDR3 spans 12 amino acids. CDR3 region: CAISESGAGQYF. The CDR3 DNA reads as TGTGCCATCAGTGAGTCGGGGGCAGGGCAGTACTTC.

This clone showed up just a few times. The chain combines TRBV5-1 with TRBJ2-6, with TRBD2 matching over 10 bases. Germline V gene lookup returns CDR1 SGHRS and CDR2 YFSETQ. V dropped 0 bases and J dropped 4; count of bases not matched to a gene: 4. The CDR3 has 17 amino acids. CDR3 loop: CASSLEGLASGANVLTF. The DNA for the CDR3 is TGCGCCAGCAGCTTGGAGGGACTAGCGTCCGGGGCCAACGTCCTGACTTTC.

The J gene is TRBJ2-7, the V gene TRBV4-2, with TRBD2 matching 8 bases. Trimming took 0 bases from V and 2 from J; bases not matched to a gene: 3. Germline lookup yields CDR1 LGHNA and CDR2 YNFKEQ. The CDR3 contains 15 residues. CDR3 loop: CASSQEAGGTYEQYF. The CDR3 DNA sequence: TGTGCCAGCAGCCAAGAGGCGGGAGGAACCTACGAGCAGTACTTC.

The J gene is TRBJ2-1, the V gene TRBV7-9; maybe TRBD2 (5 bases). There are 13 residues in the CDR3. CDR1 and CDR2 from the germline V gene are SEHNR and FQNEAQ (reference sequence). Trimming removed 5 bases at V and 5 bases at J, with 10 bases between. The CDR3 DNA reads TGTGCCAGCAGCGGGGTAGCGAACAATGAGCAGTTCTTC. It is translated as CASSGVANNEQFF.

The chain is built from TRBV2 and TRBJ2-1; 10 bases align to TRBD2. CDR3 length: 15 amino acids. Germline V gives CDR1 SNHLY, CDR2 FYNNEI. V shed 10 bases, J shed 5 bases, and the junction held 11 bases outside the gene matches. CDR3 amino acids: CATGLAETQDNEQFF. The DNA for the CDR3 is TGTGCCACTGGACTAGCGGAAACACAAGACAATGAGCAGTTCTTC.

V usage is TRBV6-1 and J usage is TRBJ1-6, with TRBD1 as a possible D gene (5 bases). The CDR3 extends over 14 amino acids. The germline V gene encodes CDR1 MNHNS and CDR2 SASEGT. The V and J ends lost 7 bases and 10 bases respectively, with 17 bases between them. The DNA of the CDR3 is TGTGCCAGCACCATGGGGGGGGTGACCTCACCCCTCCACTTT. As protein: CASTMGGVTSPLHF.

The chain combines TRBV1 with TRBJ2-5; no DNA check was done on the table's D call, TRBD2. TRBV1 is a pseudogene. The CDR3 is 20 residues long. CDR3 protein: CTSSQTGLAKKRGNQETQYF. DNA of the CDR3: TGCACCAGCAGCCAAACGGGACTAGCGAAAAAAAGAGGGAATCAAGAGACCCAGTACTTC.

The rearrangement links TRBV2 to TRBJ1-5; the D gene is possibly TRBD1 (5 bases). Germline V gives CDR1 SNHLY, CDR2 FYNNEI. Trimming left V 7 bases short and J 6 bases short, with 19 bases between. The CDR3 totals 15 residues. The CDR3: CASTRQPSAAQPQHF. The CDR3 DNA follows: TGTGCCAGCACCAGACAGCCCTCGGCGGCTCAGCCCCAGCATTTT.